Each of the 15 T cell receptor beta chains below was sequenced from the same sample in a study of neurological immune-mediated disorders. MiXCR was run by TCRdb on the 5' RACE reads, yielding one entry per CDR3 protein. The table shows 55,000 to 70,000 distinct CDR3 sequences, with approximately 3.3% occurring only once. The sequenced material came from PBMCs. Source of these receptors: a woman aged 50 to 60 with multiple sclerosis.

This clonotype was recorded at least ten times. The gene calls are TRBV7-9 and TRBJ1-4; D not certain. The length of the CDR3 is 15 residues. V was shortened by 4 bases and J by 4 bases, with 13 bases between the two germline ends. The V gene's germline CDR1 is SEHNR and CDR2 FQNEAQ (reference sequence). CDR3 sequence: CASSSARSGNEKLFF. CDR3 nucleotides: TGTGCCAGCAGCTCGGCCCGGAGTGGTAATGAAAAACTGTTTTTT.

This clonotype has ten or more counts. The chain combines TRBV7-3 with TRBJ2-6; no clear D. The CDR3 is 15 residues long. Germline V gene lookup returns CDR1 SGHTA and CDR2 FQGTGA. V shed 5 bases and J shed 0 bases, with 8 bases lying between them. This CDR3 reads CASSPGSSGANVLTF. The CDR3 DNA sequence: TGTGCCAGCAGCCCTGGTAGCTCTGGGGCCAACGTCCTGACTTTC.

At least ten counts were recorded for this clonotype. The chain employs TRBV5-4 and TRBJ2-2; D is perhaps TRBD1 (5 bases). CDR3 length: 14 amino acids. CDR1 SGHNT and CDR2 YYREEE come from the germline V gene (reference sequence). Trimming took 4 bases from V and 1 from J, leaving 8 bases between them. The CDR3, as DNA: TGTGCCAGCAGCACCGGACAGAACACCGGGGAGCTGTTTTTT. Translated: CASSTGQNTGELFF.

This clonotype was detected ten times or more. The chain has TRBV5-5 and TRBJ2-1, with 8 bases identical to TRBD1. Unmatched junction bases numbered 4, after V lost 4 bases and J lost 1 base. This CDR3 region has 15 residues. CDR1 and CDR2 (germline): SGHKS, YYEKEE (reference sequence). In nucleotides, the CDR3 is TGTGCCAGCAGCGTAGGACAGGGTTCCTACAATGAGCAGTTCTTC. This translates into CASSVGQGSYNEQFF.

This clonotype was counted at least ten times. V usage is TRBV19 and J usage is TRBJ1-4; D may be TRBD1 (5 bases). V was cut by 5 bases and J by 2 bases, with 15 bases left in between. Germline V gene sequence: CDR1 LNHDA, CDR2 SQIVND (reference sequence). CDR3 length: 16 residues. The chain's CDR3 is CASSVLGGSTNEKLFF. DNA for the CDR3: TGTGCCAGTAGTGTCCTCGGGGGGTCGACTAATGAAAAACTGTTTTTT. The complete variable domain, with remaining parts taken from reference TRBV19 and TRBJ1-4, reads DGGITQSPKYLFRKEGQNVTLSCEQNLNHDAMYWYRQDPGQGLRLIYYSQIVNDFQKGDIAEGYSVSREKKESFPLTVTSAQKNPTAFYLCASSVLGGSTNEKLFFGSGTQLSVL.

This clonotype was observed many times. V is TRBV10-3 and J is TRBJ2-3, with D possibly being TRBD2 (6 bases). The CDR3 sequence is 15 residues long. The V and J ends lost 2 bases and 0 bases respectively, with 9 bases between them. Germline V CDR1 and CDR2: ENHRY, SYGVKD. The CDR3 loop reads CAISERRVSTDTQYF. The CDR3 DNA sequence: TGTGCCATCAGTGAGAGGAGGGTTAGCACAGATACGCAGTATTTT.

There are many counts of this clonotype. This chain connects TRBV7-3 to TRBJ1-1, with 7 bases fitting TRBD1. The CDR3 has 15 residues. V shed 2 bases and J 1 base; nucleotides not matched to a gene: 4. CDR1 and CDR2 from the germline V gene are SGHTA and FQGTGA. CDR3 region: CASSLLAGGNTEAFF. For the CDR3, the DNA is TGTGCCAGCAGCTTATTGGCAGGGGGGAACACTGAAGCTTTCTTT. The variable domain in full, completed from reference TRBV7-3 and TRBJ1-1, reads GAGVSQTPSNKVTEKGKYVELRCDPISGHTALYWYRQSLGQGPEFLIYFQGTGAADDSGLPNDRFFAVRPEGSVSTLKIQRTERGDSAVYLCASSLLAGGNTEAFFGQGTRLTVV.

There are many counts of this clonotype. This sequence joins TRBV7-2 and TRBJ1-6; D remains ambiguous. CDR3 length equals 16 residues. Germline V gene sequence: CDR1 SGHTA, CDR2 FQGNSA. V lost 5 bases and J 7 bases, leaving 18 bases between the germline ends. CDR3 residues: CASSPVVAGPNSPLHF. In DNA form, the CDR3 reads TGTGCCAGCAGCCCCGTGGTAGCCGGGCCCAATTCACCCCTCCACTTT. The variable domain in full, with the rest retrieved from reference TRBV7-2 and TRBJ1-6, is GAGVSQSPSNKVTEKGKDVELRCDPISGHTALYWYRQSLGQGLEFLIYFQGNSAPDKSGLPSDRFSAERTGGSVSTLTIQRTQQEDSAVYLCASSPVVAGPNSPLHFGNGTRLTVT.

This clonotype was counted ten times or more. The chain has TRBV11-2 and TRBJ2-3; 8 bases are shared with TRBD2. V was pared by 5 bases and J by 1 base, with 5 bases of the junction left unmatched. Looked up from germline, CDR1 is SGHAT and CDR2 is FQNNGV. The CDR3 has 15 amino acids. CDR3 residues: CASSLQLAGTDTQYF. CDR3 DNA sequence: TGTGCCAGCAGCCTGCAACTAGCGGGCACAGATACGCAGTATTTT.

This clonotype came up many times. This rearrangement joins TRBV3-1 to TRBJ2-3; 8 bases align to TRBD2. Germline V gives CDR1 LGHDT, CDR2 YNNKEL (reference sequence). The CDR3 is 17 amino acids. Germline trimming cut 0 bases from V and 7 bases from J; bases unmatched to any gene: 12. The CDR3 sequence is CASSQEGGGAGENTQYF. The CDR3 region has the DNA TGTGCCAGCAGCCAAGAAGGAGGCGGAGCGGGAGAAAATACGCAGTATTTT.

Ten or more counts support this clonotype. V and J are TRBV20-1 and TRBJ1-1, with D perhaps matching TRBD1 (6 bases). The V end was cut by 8 bases, the J end by 8 bases, with 18 bases between. From germline, CDR1 is DFQATT and CDR2 SNEGSKA (reference sequence). The CDR3 extends over 12 amino acids. CDR3 nucleotide sequence: TGCAGTCGGACACCGGAGGGGGGGGAAGCTTTCTTT. Amino acid sequence: CSRTPEGGEAFF.

This clonotype was counted many times. This chain uses TRBV5-1 with TRBJ2-2; a weak D match, TRBD1 (6 bases). Germline CDR1 SGHRS, CDR2 YFSETQ. Between the trimmed V and J ends, which lost 0 bases and 5 bases, there was a span of 8 bases. This CDR3 is 14 amino acids long. The CDR3: CASSLDQGTGELFF. As DNA, the CDR3 is TGCGCCAGCAGCTTGGATCAGGGGACCGGGGAGCTGTTTTTT.

This clonotype was observed at least ten times. The chain links TRBV29-1 to TRBJ2-1; D gene ambiguous. V shed 5 bases and J shed 4 bases, with 9 bases lying between them. Germline V CDR1 and CDR2: SQVTM, ANQGSEA. CDR3 size: 12 residues. The CDR3 bases are TGCAGCGTTCAGCCGCGGTACAATGAGCAGTTCTTC. Protein product: CSVQPRYNEQFF.

Of note for this clonotype: The CDR3 does not end in the conserved phenylalanine or tryptophan, so this is likely a read error. The rearrangement joins TRBV28 to TRBJ2-7, with D hard to call. Germline V gives CDR1 MDHEN, CDR2 SYDVKM. This CDR3 is 12 amino acids long. Trimming stripped 10 bases from V and 5 bases from J, with 15 bases between. Here the CDR3 DNA reads TGTGCCACTAGGGATCGGGTCGACGAGCAGTACGGC. Its protein is CATRDRVDEQYG.

This clonotype was counted at least ten times. The chain combines TRBV5-1 with TRBJ2-7; 8 bases align to TRBD1. The V gene end was trimmed by 1 base and the J gene end by 2 bases; junction bases not matched to a gene: 5. The CDR3 is made up of 15 amino acids. Germline V CDR1 and CDR2: SGHRS, YFSETQ. CDR3 residues: CASSLSQGATYEQYV. The CDR3 DNA follows: TGCGCCAGCAGCTTGAGCCAGGGGGCTACCTACGAGCAGTACGTC.